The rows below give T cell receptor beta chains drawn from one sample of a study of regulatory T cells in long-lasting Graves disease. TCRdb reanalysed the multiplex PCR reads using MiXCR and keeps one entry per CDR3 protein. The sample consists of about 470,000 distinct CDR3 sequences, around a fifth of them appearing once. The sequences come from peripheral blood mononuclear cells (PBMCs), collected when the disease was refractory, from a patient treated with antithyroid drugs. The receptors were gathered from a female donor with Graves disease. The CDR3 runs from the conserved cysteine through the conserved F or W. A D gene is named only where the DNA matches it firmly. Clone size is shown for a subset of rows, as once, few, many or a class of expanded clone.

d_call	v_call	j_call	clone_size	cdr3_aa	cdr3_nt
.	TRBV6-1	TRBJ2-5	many	CASSRIVGDQETQYF	TGTGCCAGCAGTAGAATCGTGGGAGACCAAGAGACCCAGTACTTC
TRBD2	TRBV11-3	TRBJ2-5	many	CASSPGLAEGETQYF	TGTGCCAGCAGCCCCGGACTAGCGGAGGGGGAGACCCAGTACTTC
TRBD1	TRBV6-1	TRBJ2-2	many	CASRAGTGEVGELFF	TGTGCCAGCAGAGCCGGGACAGGGGAAGTCGGGGAGCTGTTTTTT
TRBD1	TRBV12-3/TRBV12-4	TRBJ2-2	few	CASSLETGDTGELFF	TGTGCCAGCAGTTTAGAGACAGGGGACACCGGGGAGCTGTTTTTT
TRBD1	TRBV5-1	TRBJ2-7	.	CASSLVPGQAYEQYF	TGCGCCAGCAGCCTAGTACCGGGACAGGCCTACGAGCAGTACTTC
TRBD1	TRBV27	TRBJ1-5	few	CASSSADRGHQPQHF	TGTGCCAGCAGTTCAGCGGACAGGGGGCATCAGCCCCAGCATTTT
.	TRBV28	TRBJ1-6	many	CASASLGNGPNSPLHF	TGTGCCAGCGCCTCCCTGGGAAACGGCCCTAATTCACCCCTCCACTTT
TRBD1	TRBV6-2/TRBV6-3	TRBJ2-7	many	CASRWGTGALYEQYF	TGTGCCAGCAGATGGGGGACAGGGGCCCTCTACGAGCAGTACTTC
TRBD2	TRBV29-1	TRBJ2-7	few	CSVEGTSGSYEQYF	TGCAGCGTTGAAGGGACTAGCGGATCCTACGAGCAGTACTTC
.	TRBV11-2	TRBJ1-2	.	CASSPDSPYGYTF	TGTGCCAGCAGCCCGGACAGCCCCTATGGCTACACCTTC
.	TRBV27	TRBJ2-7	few	CASSLFWDEGVLPGYEQYF	TGTGCCAGCAGTTTATTCTGGGACGAGGGGGTTTTACCCGGTTACGAGCAGTACTTC
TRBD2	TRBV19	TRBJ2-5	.	CASSSGSREETQYF	TGTGCCAGTAGTAGCGGGAGTAGGGAAGAGACCCAGTACTTC
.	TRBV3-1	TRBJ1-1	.	CASSHTGTKNTEAFF	TGTGCCAGCAGCCACACCGGGACAAAGAACACTGAAGCTTTCTTT
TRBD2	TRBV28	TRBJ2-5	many	CASSLRRGVQETQYF	TGTGCCAGCAGTTTACGGCGGGGGGTCCAAGAGACCCAGTACTTC
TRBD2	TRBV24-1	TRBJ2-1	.	CATSGGAGAGAIDNEQFF	TGTGCCACCAGTGGGGGAGCTGGAGCGGGAGCGATTGACAATGAGCAGTTCTTC
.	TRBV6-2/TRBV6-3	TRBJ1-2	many	CASSYAGAGGYTF	TGTGCCAGCAGTTATGCAGGGGCAGGTGGCTACACCTTC
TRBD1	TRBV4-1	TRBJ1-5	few	CASRQTGQGNQPQHF	TGCGCCAGCAGACAAACCGGACAGGGGAATCAGCCCCAGCATTTT
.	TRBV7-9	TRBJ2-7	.	CASSPLMDRPYEQYF	TGTGCCAGCAGCCCGCTGATGGACCGGCCCTACGAGCAGTACTTC
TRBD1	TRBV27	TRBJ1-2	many	CASAALVQGYGYTF	TGTGCCTCGGCAGCACTGGTACAGGGGTATGGCTACACCTTC
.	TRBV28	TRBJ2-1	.	CASSNPPASNEQFF	TGTGCCAGCAGTAACCCCCCAGCGAGCAATGAGCAGTTCTTC
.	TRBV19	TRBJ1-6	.	CASNGGAALHF	TGTGCCAGTAACGGGGGGGCTGCCCTCCACTTT
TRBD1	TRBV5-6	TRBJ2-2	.	CASRMTGGNGVLFF	TGTGCCAGCAGAATGACAGGGGGCAACGGGGTGCTGTTTTTT
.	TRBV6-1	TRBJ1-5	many	CASSESTRDQPQHF	TGTGCCAGCAGTGAATCCACGCGGGATCAGCCCCAGCATTTT
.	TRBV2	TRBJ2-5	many	CASSEFGRSRGETQYF	TGTGCCAGCAGTGAATTTGGCAGGTCGAGAGGAGAGACCCAGTACTTC
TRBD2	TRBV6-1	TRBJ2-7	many	CASSEGLAGDEQYF	TGTGCCAGCAGTGAAGGACTAGCGGGGGACGAGCAGTACTTC
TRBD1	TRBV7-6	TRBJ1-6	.	CASSPRTGGAYNSPLHF	TGTGCCAGCAGCCCCCGGACAGGGGGCGCTTATAATTCACCCCTCCACTTT
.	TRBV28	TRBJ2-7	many	CASGRDRSNYEQYF	TGTGCCAGCGGACGAGACAGGTCAAACTACGAGCAGTACTTC